Listed here are 16 T cell receptor beta chains from one sample, sequenced in a study of T cells expressing NK-cell markers. Reprocessing the 5' RACE reads, TCRdb reports a single entry for every CDR3 protein and omits DNA. The listing records about 260,000 distinct CDR3 sequences. The sequenced material came from blood T cells: a sorted CD56 or NKG2C T cell subset, CD4+ or CD8+ T cells, or bulk PBMC T cells (not recorded which). The receptors originated from a man between 18 and 29 years old in good health.

The rearrangement links TRBV11-3 to TRBJ2-6; TCRdb designates TRBD1, a call that cannot be tested without DNA. The CDR3 is made up of 18 amino acids. Germline loops: CDR1 SGHNT, CDR2 YENEEA. CDR3 region: CASSLGRQGSPGANVLTF.

The chain couples TRBV20-1 to TRBJ2-3. There are 15 residues in the CDR3. CDR1 DFQATT and CDR2 SNEGSKA come from the germline V gene (reference sequence). The CDR3 here is CSAGTSSARTDTQYF.

This chain links TRBV28 with TRBJ2-7; without DNA, the TCRdb call of TRBD2 cannot be checked. The germline V gene encodes CDR1 MDHEN and CDR2 SYDVKM. The CDR3 has 17 residues. The CDR3 is CASSADLGTSGTYEQYF.

This rearrangement joins TRBV2 to TRBJ2-3; TCRdb gives TRBD2 as the D gene, but with no DNA this cannot be confirmed. The CDR3 contains 16 residues. Germline assignment: CDR1 SNHLY and CDR2 FYNNEI. This chain's CDR3 is CASSLVSGLRTDTQYF.

This chain connects TRBV6-1 to TRBJ2-3; without DNA, the TCRdb call of TRBD1 cannot be checked. The germline V gene has CDR1 MNHNS and CDR2 SASEGT. CDR3 length equals 15 residues. The CDR3 loop is CASSPTGGRTDTQYF.

This chain connects TRBV15 to TRBJ2-1; TCRdb proposes TRBD1, but this gene call is untestable without DNA. In germline, CDR1 is LNHNV, CDR2 YYDKDF (reference sequence). This CDR3 comprises 22 residues. The CDR3 sequence is CATSRRGPPGPNWREGNNEQFF.

The chain links TRBV28 to TRBJ2-7; TCRdb reports TRBD1, a call that lacks DNA to check it against. From germline, CDR1 is MDHEN and CDR2 SYDVKM. The CDR3 is 14 amino acids. This CDR3 is CASSRQGGLYEQYF.

The chain couples TRBV6-1 to TRBJ2-3; TCRdb gives TRBD1 as the D gene, but with no DNA this cannot be confirmed. The CDR3 is 15 residues long. Germline lookup yields CDR1 MNHNS and CDR2 SASEGT. This chain's CDR3 is CASGRRGTIPDTQYF.

The rearrangement links TRBV20-1 to TRBJ2-3; lacking DNA, the TRBD2 call made by TCRdb goes unchecked. The CDR3 covers 13 residues. Germline CDR1 and CDR2: DFQATT and SNEGSKA (reference sequence). The CDR3 loop is CSASGRPTDTQYF.

This chain links TRBV20-1 with TRBJ2-5. This CDR3 comprises 13 residues. Germline V lookup: CDR1 DFQATT, CDR2 SNEGSKA (reference sequence). This CDR3 reads CSARDGMMGTQYF.

The J gene is TRBJ2-1, the V gene TRBV18; with no DNA, the TCRdb D assignment of TRBD1 cannot be verified. Germline V gives CDR1 KGHSH, CDR2 LQKENI. The length of the CDR3 is 14 residues. CDR3: CASSPSSRGHEQFF.

The chain carries TRBV4-2 and TRBJ2-4. CDR1 and CDR2 from the germline V gene are LGHNA and YNFKEQ. The CDR3 is 16 residues long. The chain's CDR3 is CASSQAGSGAKNIQYF.

The rearrangement uses TRBV12-3 or TRBV12-4 and TRBJ1-2; TCRdb lists TRBD1, though no DNA is available to test this call. The length of the CDR3 is 15 residues. CDR3 residues: CASSPLVFAIYGYTF.

The rearrangement uses TRBV28 and TRBJ2-7; TCRdb calls TRBD1, which cannot be checked without DNA. The CDR3 sequence is 15 residues long. CDR1 and CDR2 from the germline V gene are MDHEN and SYDVKM. CDR3 protein: CASSSSVLSGRSVYF.

V is TRBV5-1 and J is TRBJ2-1; the D call from TCRdb, TRBD2, cannot be confirmed without DNA. The V gene's germline CDR1 is SGHRS and CDR2 YFSETQ. The CDR3 runs 14 residues. CDR3: CASRAGLATSEQFF.

The rearrangement links TRBV20-1 to TRBJ2-3; TCRdb's D call, TRBD2, is unchecked because there is no DNA. CDR1 and CDR2 (germline): DFQATT, SNEGSKA (reference sequence). The CDR3 loop spans 15 amino acids. The CDR3 sequence is CSARLAGVGTDTQYF.